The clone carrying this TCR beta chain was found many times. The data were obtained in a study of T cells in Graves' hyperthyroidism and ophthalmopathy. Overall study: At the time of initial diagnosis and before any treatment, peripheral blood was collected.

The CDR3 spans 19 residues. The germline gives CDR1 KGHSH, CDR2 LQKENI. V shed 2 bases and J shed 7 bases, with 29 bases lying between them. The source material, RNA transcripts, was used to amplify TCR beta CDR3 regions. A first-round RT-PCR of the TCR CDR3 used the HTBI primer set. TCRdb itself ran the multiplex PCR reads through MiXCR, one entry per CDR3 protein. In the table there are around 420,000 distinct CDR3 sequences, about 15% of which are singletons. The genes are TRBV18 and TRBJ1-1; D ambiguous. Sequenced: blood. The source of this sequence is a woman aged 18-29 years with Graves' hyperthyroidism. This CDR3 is CASSPALTGTATLGREAFF. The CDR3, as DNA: TGTGCCAGCTCACCAGCCCTAACGGGTACAGCAACCCTCGGGCGTGAAGCTTTCTTT.